This TCR beta chain was obtained from a study of identical twins. TCRdb processed the 5' RACE reads anew with MiXCR; each CDR3 protein has one entry. This table holds hundreds of thousands of distinct CDR3 sequences, 8.6% found once. This CDR3 is built from 18 residues. J gave up 1 base and V 8 bases, and 8 bases lay outside the gene matches. Germline V gives CDR1 LNHDA, CDR2 SQIVND (reference sequence). This clonotype occurred a few times. The sample was also reused in another study, on yellow fever vaccine responses in identical twins.

The receptor was isolated from a woman aged 18 to 35 in good health. The sequencing sample was made of PBMCs. The J gene is TRBJ2-4, the V gene TRBV19; TRBD2 aligns across 16 bases. The CDR3 region has the DNA TGTGCCAGTTCCCAGGGACTAGCGGGAGGGCCGGCCAAAAACATTCAGTACTTC. It yields the protein CASSQGLAGGPAKNIQYF.